The entry below gives a single T cell receptor beta chain sequence along with its context. In the authors' methods: Amplified reference gene primers provided the basis for estimating nucleated cell counts. Here immunoSEQ multiplex PCR was the method, and the copy in TCRdb shows in-frame clones only, minus some. V, J and clone size derive from that table, while D and trimming were established from the DNA sequence. In the table there are roughly 160,000 clones, approximately 90% of which are singletons. This entry is derived from a study of blood T cell repertoires in COVID-19. A Seattle source enrolled patients during active infection and followed them longitudinally. Trimming removed 4 bases at V and 4 bases at J, with 19 bases between. CDR3 length: 16 amino acids. Looked up from germline, CDR1 is SEHNR and CDR2 is FQNEAQ (reference sequence).

The V and J genes are TRBV7-9 and TRBJ1-2; possibly TRBD1 for D (6 bases). The source of this sequence is a man between 18 and 35 years old with COVID-19, enrolled during active disease. Sequencing was done on a sample of peripheral blood. CDR3 amino acids: CASSSTRDNSFYGYTF. The CDR3, as DNA: TGTGCCAGCAGCTCAACCCGGGACAACAGTTTCTATGGCTACACCTTC.